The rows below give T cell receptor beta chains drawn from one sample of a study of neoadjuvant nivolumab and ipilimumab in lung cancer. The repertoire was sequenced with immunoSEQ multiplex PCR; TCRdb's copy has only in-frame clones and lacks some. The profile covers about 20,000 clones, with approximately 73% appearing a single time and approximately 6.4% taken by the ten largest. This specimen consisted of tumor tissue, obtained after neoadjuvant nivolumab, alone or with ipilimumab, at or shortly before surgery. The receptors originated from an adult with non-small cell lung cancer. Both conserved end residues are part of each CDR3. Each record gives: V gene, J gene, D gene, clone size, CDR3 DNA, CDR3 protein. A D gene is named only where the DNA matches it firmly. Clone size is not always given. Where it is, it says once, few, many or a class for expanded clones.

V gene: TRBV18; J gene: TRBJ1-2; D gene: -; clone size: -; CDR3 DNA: TGTGCCAGCTCACCACCCCAGGGGGGCTACACCTTC; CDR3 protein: CASSPPQGGYTF
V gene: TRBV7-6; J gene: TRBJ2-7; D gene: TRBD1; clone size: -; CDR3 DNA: TGTGCCAGCAGCTTAGGCGCCGGGACAGGGGGCGAGCAGTACTTC; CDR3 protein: CASSLGAGTGGEQYF
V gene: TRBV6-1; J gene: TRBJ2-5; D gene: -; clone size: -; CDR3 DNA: TGTGCCAGCAGTCTTTATTCCTTGGCCCAAGAGACCCAGTACTTC; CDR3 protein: CASSLYSLAQETQYF
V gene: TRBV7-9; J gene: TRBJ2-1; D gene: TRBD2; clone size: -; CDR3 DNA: TGTGCCAGCAGCTTAGTAGGCAGCGGGAGGAACTCCTACAATGAGCAGTTCTTC; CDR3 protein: CASSLVGSGRNSYNEQFF
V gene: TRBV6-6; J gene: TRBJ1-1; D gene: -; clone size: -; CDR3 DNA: TGTGCCAGCAGCGGACATATGAACACTGAAGCTTTCTTT; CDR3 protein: CASSGHMNTEAFF
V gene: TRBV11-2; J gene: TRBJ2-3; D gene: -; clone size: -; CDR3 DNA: TGTGCCAGCAGGGACCGGGCCCCCGGAGGTACGCAGTATTTT; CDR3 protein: CASRDRAPGGTQYF
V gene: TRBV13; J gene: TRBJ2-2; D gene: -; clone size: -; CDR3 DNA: TGTGCCAGCAGCTTGAGGGCGCGGAATGTCGCCGGGGAGCTGTTTTTT; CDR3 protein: CASSLRARNVAGELFF
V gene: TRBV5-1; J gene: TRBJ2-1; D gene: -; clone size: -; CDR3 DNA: TGCGCCAGCAGTGAGGGGCTGACTTACAATGAGCAGTTCTTC; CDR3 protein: CASSEGLTYNEQFF
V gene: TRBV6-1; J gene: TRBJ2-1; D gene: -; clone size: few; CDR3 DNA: TGTGCCAGTTCAGGGTCCTGGTCCTACAATGAGCAGTTCTTC; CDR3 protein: CASSGSWSYNEQFF
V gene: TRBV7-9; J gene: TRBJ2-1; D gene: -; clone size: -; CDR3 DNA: TGTGCCAGCAGCTTAACAATAGGAGAATCCTACAATGAGCAGTTCTTC; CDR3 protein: CASSLTIGESYNEQFF
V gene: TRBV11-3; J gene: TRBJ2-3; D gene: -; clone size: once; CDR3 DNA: TGTGCCAGCAGCTTAGGAACGGGAGCAGGGGATAGCACAGATACGCAGTATTTT; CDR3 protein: CASSLGTGAGDSTDTQYF
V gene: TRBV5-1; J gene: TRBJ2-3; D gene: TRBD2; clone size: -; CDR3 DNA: TGCGCCAGCAGCTTAGGGACTAGCGGGAGAAGATTATCAGATACGCAGTATTTT; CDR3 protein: CASSLGTSGRRLSDTQYF
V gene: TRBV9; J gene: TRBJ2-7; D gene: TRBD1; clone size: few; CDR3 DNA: TGTGCCAGCAGCGTAGGCCAGGGGGCCTACGAGCAGTACTTC; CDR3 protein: CASSVGQGAYEQYF
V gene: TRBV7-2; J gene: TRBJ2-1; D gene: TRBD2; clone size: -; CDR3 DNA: TGTGCCAGCAGCCGTATGGGACTAGCGGGGGTTAGGGGGAGGGATGAGCAGTTCTTC; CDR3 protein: CASSRMGLAGVRGRDEQFF
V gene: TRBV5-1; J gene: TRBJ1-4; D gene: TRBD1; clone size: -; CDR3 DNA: TGCGCCAGCAGCCACTCCGGGACAGCAAATGAAAAACTGTTTTTT; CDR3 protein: CASSHSGTANEKLFF
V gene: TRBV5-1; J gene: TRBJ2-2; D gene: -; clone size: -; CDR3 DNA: TGCGCCAGCAGCTACAGGGAAAACACCGGGGAGCTGTTTTTT; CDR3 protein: CASSYRENTGELFF
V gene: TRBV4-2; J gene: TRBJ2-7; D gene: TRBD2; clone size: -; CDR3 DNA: TGTGCCAGCAGCCAAGATGTCCTAGCGGTCTACGAGCAGTACTTC; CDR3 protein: CASSQDVLAVYEQYF
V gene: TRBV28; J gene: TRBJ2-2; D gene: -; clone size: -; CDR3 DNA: TGTGCCAGCGCCTTACGACCGAACACCGGGGAGCTGTTTTTT; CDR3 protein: CASALRPNTGELFF
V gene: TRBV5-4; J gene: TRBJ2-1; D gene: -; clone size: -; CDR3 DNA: TGTGCCAGCAGCTTGCCTCAGGGGAATGAGCAGTTCTTC; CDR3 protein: CASSLPQGNEQFF
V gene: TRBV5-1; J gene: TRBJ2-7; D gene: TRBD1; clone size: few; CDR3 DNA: TGCGCCAGCAGCTTGGACGACAGGGGAGAATACGAGCAGTACTTC; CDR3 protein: CASSLDDRGEYEQYF
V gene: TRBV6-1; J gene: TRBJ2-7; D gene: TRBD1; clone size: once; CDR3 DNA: TGTGCCAGCAGTAGACCTGGACAGGGGGCCTACGAGCAGTACTTC; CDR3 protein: CASSRPGQGAYEQYF
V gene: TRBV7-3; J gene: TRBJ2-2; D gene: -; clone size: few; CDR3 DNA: TGTGCCAGCAGCTTAACGCCTAGCGCCGGGGAGCTGTTTTTT; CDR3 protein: CASSLTPSAGELFF
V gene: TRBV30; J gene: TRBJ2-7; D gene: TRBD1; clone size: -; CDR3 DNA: TGTGCCTGGAGAGAAACCGGGACAGGGCTGTACGAGCAGTACTTC; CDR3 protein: CAWRETGTGLYEQYF
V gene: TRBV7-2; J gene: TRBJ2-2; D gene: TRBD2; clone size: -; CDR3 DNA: TGTGCCAGCAGCTCCCGACTTAGGGCGGGAGTGTCATCCGGGGAGCTGTTTTTT; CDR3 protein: CASSSRLRAGVSSGELFF
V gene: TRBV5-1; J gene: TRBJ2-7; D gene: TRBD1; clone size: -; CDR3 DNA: TGCGCCAGCAGCTTGGGGGCCGGGACAGAGCTCTACGAGCAGTACTTC; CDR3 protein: CASSLGAGTELYEQYF
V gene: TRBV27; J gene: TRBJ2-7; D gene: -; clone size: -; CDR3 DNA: TGTGCCAGCAGTTTCTCATACGAGCGGCAGGGTTTGGCCTACGAGCAGTACTTC; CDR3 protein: CASSFSYERQGLAYEQYF
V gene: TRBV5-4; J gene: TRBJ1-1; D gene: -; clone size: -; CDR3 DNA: TGTGCCAGCAGCTATCAACGGAGGAACACTGAAGCTTTCTTT; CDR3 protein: CASSYQRRNTEAFF
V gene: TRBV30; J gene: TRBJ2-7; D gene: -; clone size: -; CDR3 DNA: TGTGCCTGGAAAGATATAAGTAGGACGAAATCTGAGCAGTACTTC; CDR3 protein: CAWKDISRTKSEQYF
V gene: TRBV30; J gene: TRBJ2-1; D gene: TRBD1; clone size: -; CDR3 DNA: TGTGCCTGGAGTCGTAGACAGGGGGCCGATGAGCAGTTCTTC; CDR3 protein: CAWSRRQGADEQFF
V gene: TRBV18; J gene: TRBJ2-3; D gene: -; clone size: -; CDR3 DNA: TGTGCCAGCTCCCGCGGACGCACAGATACGCAGTATTTT; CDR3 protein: CASSRGRTDTQYF
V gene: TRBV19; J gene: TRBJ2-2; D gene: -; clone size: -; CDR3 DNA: TGTGCCAGTAGTAGACAGACGATCGGGGAGCTGTTTTTT; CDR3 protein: CASSRQTIGELFF
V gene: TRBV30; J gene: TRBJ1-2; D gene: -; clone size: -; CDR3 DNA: TGTGCCTGGAGTGTGTATTTCTATGGCTACACCTTC; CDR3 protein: CAWSVYFYGYTF
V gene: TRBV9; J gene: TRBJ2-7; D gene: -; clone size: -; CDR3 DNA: TGTGCCAGCAGTCGGGGCCAAACGAACTACGAGCAGTACTTC; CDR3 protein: CASSRGQTNYEQYF
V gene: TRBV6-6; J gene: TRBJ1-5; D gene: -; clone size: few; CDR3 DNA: TGTGCCAGCAGTTACGGGGGGAATCAGCCCCAGCATTTT; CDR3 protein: CASSYGGNQPQHF
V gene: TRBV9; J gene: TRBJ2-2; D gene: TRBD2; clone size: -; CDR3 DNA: TGTGCCAGCAGTGGTCTAGCGGGAAACACCGGGGAGCTGTTTTTT; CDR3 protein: CASSGLAGNTGELFF
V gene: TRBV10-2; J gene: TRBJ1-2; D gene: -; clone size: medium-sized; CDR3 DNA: TGCGCCAGCAGTGAGGAACAGGTATTCTACACCTTC; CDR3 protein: CASSEEQVFYTF
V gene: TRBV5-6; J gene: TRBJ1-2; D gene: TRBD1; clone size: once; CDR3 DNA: TGTGCCAGCAGCCAAAGTGGGGACAGGGAGGTGGGTGGCTACACCTTC; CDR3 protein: CASSQSGDREVGGYTF
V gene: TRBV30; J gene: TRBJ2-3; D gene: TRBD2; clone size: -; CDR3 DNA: TGTGCCTGGAAACTAGCGGGAGTGCCAGATACGCAGTATTTT; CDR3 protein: CAWKLAGVPDTQYF
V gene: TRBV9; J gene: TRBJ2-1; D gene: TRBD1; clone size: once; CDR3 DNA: TGTGCCAGCAGCGTAGAGGGACAGCGACACAATGAGCAGTTCTTC; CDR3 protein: CASSVEGQRHNEQFF
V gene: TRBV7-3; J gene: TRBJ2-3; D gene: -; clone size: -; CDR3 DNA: TGTGCCAGCAGCTTAGCACTGTCAACAGATACGCAGTATTTT; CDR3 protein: CASSLALSTDTQYF
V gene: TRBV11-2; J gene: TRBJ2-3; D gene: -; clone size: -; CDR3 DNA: TGTGCCAGCAGCCCGACCCGGCTAAGCACAGATACGCAGTATTTT; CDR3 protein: CASSPTRLSTDTQYF
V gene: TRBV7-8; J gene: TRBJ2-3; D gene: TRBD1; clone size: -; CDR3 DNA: TGTGCCAGCAGGGGCCCGGGACAGGGGATTAGCCGCCCCACAGATACGCAGTATTTT; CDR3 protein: CASRGPGQGISRPTDTQYF
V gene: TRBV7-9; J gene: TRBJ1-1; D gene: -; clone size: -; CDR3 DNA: TGTGCCAGCAGCTTAGCAATCAGGGATTCTGAAGCTTTCTTT; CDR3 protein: CASSLAIRDSEAFF
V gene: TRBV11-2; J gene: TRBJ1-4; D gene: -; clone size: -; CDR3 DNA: TGTGCCAGCAGCTTAGGAAGCCGTAATGAAAAACTGTTTTTT; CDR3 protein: CASSLGSRNEKLFF
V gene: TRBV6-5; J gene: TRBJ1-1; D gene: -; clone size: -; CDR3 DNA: TGTGCCAGCAGTTACGGTACGGGGACTGAAGCTTTCTTT; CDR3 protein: CASSYGTGTEAFF
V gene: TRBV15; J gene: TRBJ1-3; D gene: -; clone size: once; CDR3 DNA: TGTGCCACCAGCAGAACATGGGACTCTGGAAACACCATATATTTT; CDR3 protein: CATSRTWDSGNTIYF
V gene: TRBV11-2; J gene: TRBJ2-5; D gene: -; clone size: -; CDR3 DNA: TGTGCCAGCAGCTTTGGTCAGAGAGAGACCCAGTACTTC; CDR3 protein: CASSFGQRETQYF
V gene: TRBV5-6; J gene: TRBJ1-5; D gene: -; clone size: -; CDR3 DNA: TGTGCCAGCAGCTTGTGGTCTTACACCAATCAGCCCCAGCATTTT; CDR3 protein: CASSLWSYTNQPQHF
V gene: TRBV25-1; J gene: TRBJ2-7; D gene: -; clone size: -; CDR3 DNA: TGTGCCAGCAGTGACTCCGGGGCCATAAAAGGGGAGCAGTACTTC; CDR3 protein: CASSDSGAIKGEQYF
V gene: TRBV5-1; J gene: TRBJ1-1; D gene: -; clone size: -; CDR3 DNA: TGCGCCAGCAGCTACGGACAGACTTTGAACACTGAAGCTTTCTTT; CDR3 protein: CASSYGQTLNTEAFF
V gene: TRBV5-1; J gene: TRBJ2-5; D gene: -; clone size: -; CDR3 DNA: TGCGCCAGCACCAAGGACAGCTCCCAAGAGACCCAGTACTTC; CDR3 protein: CASTKDSSQETQYF
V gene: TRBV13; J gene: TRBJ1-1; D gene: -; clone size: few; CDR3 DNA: TGTGCCAGCAGCTTAGCGGGAACTGAAGCTTTCTTT; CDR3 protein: CASSLAGTEAFF